Shown below are 10 T cell receptor beta chains from a single sample sequenced in a study of OX40 agonist ivuxolimab in advanced cancers. This table comes from immunoSEQ multiplex PCR, and its TCRdb copy is limited to in-frame clones, with some not included. The table shows some 99,000 clones, with roughly 87% occurring only once. Sequences were derived from CD4+ or CD8+ T cells sorted from blood, sampled in a trial of the OX40 agonist ivuxolimab. These receptors came from an adult with an advanced solid tumor such as melanoma, head and neck, liver or kidney cancer.

The gene calls are TRBV7-9 and TRBJ2-3, with D perhaps matching TRBD1 or TRBD2 (5 bases each). V gave up 5 bases and J gave up 1 base, with 13 bases separating them. The germline gives CDR1 SEHNR, CDR2 FQNEAQ (reference sequence). This CDR3 has 15 amino acids. The CDR3 loop is CASSPRLGGTDTQYF. The CDR3 nucleotides are TGTGCCAGCAGCCCCCGCCTGGGGGGCACAGATACGCAGTATTTT.

This chain uses TRBV11-1 with TRBJ1-2; 11 positions agree with TRBD1. With V trimmed by 5 bases and J by 4 bases, 9 bases remained unmatched. This CDR3 has 16 amino acids. From germline, CDR1 is SGHAT and CDR2 FQDESV (reference sequence). CDR3 bases: TGTGCCAGCAGCCAGGACAGGGGGCAGCTGCGCTATGGCTACACCTTC. This translates into CASSQDRGQLRYGYTF.

The V and J genes are TRBV9 and TRBJ2-7; D might be TRBD1 (6 bases). The CDR3 has 15 residues. Germline lookup yields CDR1 SGDLS and CDR2 YYNGEE. Trimming took off 0 bases at V and 6 bases at J, with 16 bases between the two ends. The CDR3 is CASSVGWTELGEQYF. CDR3 coding DNA: TGTGCCAGCAGCGTAGGGTGGACAGAACTCGGCGAGCAGTACTTC.

The chain recombines TRBV10-2 with TRBJ1-2; tentatively, D is TRBD1 (5 bases). The V end lost 3 bases, the J end lost 3 bases, and 23 bases lay between the germline ends. Germline V gene data show CDR1 as WSHSY and CDR2 as SAAADI. The CDR3 contains 18 residues. CDR3 DNA: TGCGCCAGCAGTGAATCTTTTTTGTGGACACTAGGTCACTATGGCTACACCTTC. It yields the protein CASSESFLWTLGHYGYTF.

Details on this clone: A read error may produce the germline difference seen at one junction end. This chain's CDR3 is CTSSMRGTGKETQYF. The CDR3 DNA sequence: TGTACCAGCAGCATGCGCGGGACAGGGAAAGAGACCCAGTACTTC. This chain joins TRBV5-8 and TRBJ2-5, with TRBD1 matching 9 bases. Germline CDR1 reads SGHTS; CDR2 reads YDEGEE. The CDR3 is 15 residues long.

This clone showed up just once. V gene TRBV5-1 combines with J gene TRBJ1-2; 9 bases are shared with TRBD1. Germline CDR1 is SGHRS and CDR2 is YFSETQ. This CDR3 spans 14 amino acids. After removal of 0 bases from V and 8 bases from J, the junction contained 5 bases not matched to a gene. The CDR3, as DNA: TGCGCCAGCAGCTTGGGGGGACAGGGTAGCGGCTACACCTTC. It specifies CASSLGGQGSGYTF. Full variable domain (remainder filled in from reference TRBV5-1 and TRBJ1-2): KAGVTQTPRYLIKTRGQQVTLSCSPISGHRSVSWYQQTPGQGLQFLFEYFSETQRNKGNFPGRFSGRQFSNSRSEMNVSTLELGDSALYLCASSLGGQGSGYTFGSGTRLTVV.

The rearrangement uses TRBV5-1 and TRBJ2-5; the match to TRBD1 covers 8 bases. CDR3 length: 16 residues. Germline CDR1 reads SGHRS; CDR2 reads YFSETQ. The V and J ends lost 5 bases and 4 bases, in that order; junction bases with no gene match: 13. The CDR3 region is CASRGGGSQGAETQYF. Here the CDR3 DNA reads TGCGCCAGCAGGGGCGGTGGGTCGCAGGGGGCAGAGACCCAGTACTTC.

The chain couples TRBV2 to TRBJ1-1; D is undetermined. This CDR3 contains 14 residues. CDR1 is SNHLY, CDR2 FYNNEI, per germline. Trimming removed 3 bases at V and 5 bases at J, with 13 bases between. The CDR3 reads CASSDWELVTEAFF. The CDR3 nucleotides read TGTGCCAGCAGTGATTGGGAGTTGGTGACTGAAGCTTTCTTT. The complete variable domain, with remaining parts taken from reference TRBV2 and TRBJ1-1, reads EPEVTQTPSHQVTQMGQEVILRCVPISNHLYFYWYRQILGQKVEFLVSFYNNEISEKSEIFDDQFSVERPDGSNFTLKIRSTKLEDSAMYFCASSDWELVTEAFFGQGTRLTVV.

The chain joins TRBV5-1 to TRBJ1-1; D is possibly TRBD1 (5 bases). CDR3 length: 15 amino acids. V was trimmed by 0 bases and J by 1 base, leaving 10 bases between them. Germline CDR1 reads SGHRS; CDR2 reads YFSETQ. The CDR3 loop reads CASSLAGTQNTEAFF. The CDR3 nucleotides are TGCGCCAGCAGCTTGGCAGGGACCCAGAACACTGAAGCTTTCTTT.

The rearrangement links TRBV6-1 to TRBJ1-1; no clear D gene. Germline V gene lookup returns CDR1 MNHNS and CDR2 SASEGT. The V gene lost 4 bases and the J gene lost 4 bases, with 13 bases spanning the gap. This CDR3 has 14 amino acids. This CDR3 is CASSATRAGTEAFF. CDR3 nucleotide sequence: TGTGCCAGCAGTGCTACAAGGGCGGGCACTGAAGCTTTCTTT.